These 27 T cell receptor beta chains came from one sample sequenced in a study of post-analysis software for immune sequencing data. Study-wide findings and caveats: Relative to controls, patients had 4 or 5 TRBV segments at higher frequency, with TRBV5-6, TRBV5-1 and TRBV20-1 among these.

Incorporated into the TCR beta cDNA libraries were unique molecular identifiers, which served to reduce PCR and sequencing biases. MiXCR was run by TCRdb on the PCR reads, yielding one entry per CDR3 protein. The sample includes roughly 870,000 distinct CDR3 sequences, roughly 50% of them seen just once. Antigens of these TCRs are unknown. Sequencing input: blood. The receptors come from a girl between 10 and 17 years old with multiple sclerosis.

The CDR3 DNA reads TGCGCCAGCAGCTTGGTTGCGTCGGATTCCTACGAGCAGTACTTC. Residues: CASSLVASDSYEQYF. The J gene is TRBJ2-7, the V gene TRBV5-1; D is uncertain. Trimming took 0 bases from V and 1 from J, leaving 11 bases between them. This CDR3 has 15 residues. The germline V gene has CDR1 SGHRS and CDR2 YFSETQ.

This clonotype was observed at least ten times. The chain links TRBV19 to TRBJ2-5; no reliable D call. Trimming removed 8 bases at V and 7 bases at J, with 26 bases between. This CDR3 comprises 16 residues. In germline, CDR1 is LNHDA, CDR2 SQIVND (reference sequence). CDR3 nucleotide sequence: TGTGCCAGTGCCCCGGACCCGAGGACCCCGTATGGGACCCAGTACTTC. The encoded protein is CASAPDPRTPYGTQYF.

This clonotype was counted a few times. The chain has TRBV18 and TRBJ2-5, with D uncertain. The DNA end is a closer match to TRBJ2-7, so the J assignment may be wrong. In germline, CDR1 is KGHSH, CDR2 LQKENI. The CDR3 runs to 11 residues. CDR3 nucleotides: TGTGCCAGCTCACCTCCCTACGAGCAGTACTTC. It codes for CASSPPYEQYF.

This clonotype has only a few counts. The CDR3 bases are TGTGCCAGCGCCTCGGGAGTCGCAGATACGCAGTATTTT. This encodes CASASGVADTQYF. V is TRBV2 and J is TRBJ2-3; D perhaps matches TRBD2 (6 bases). The germline V gene encodes CDR1 SNHLY and CDR2 FYNNEI. Deletions cut 8 bases from V and 4 bases from J, with 13 bases between. The CDR3 is 13 residues long.

The rearrangement links TRBV20-1 to TRBJ2-7, with TRBD2 matching 7 bases. This CDR3 contains 15 residues. Germline trimming cut 3 bases from V and 0 bases from J; bases unmatched to any gene: 8. Germline V gene data show CDR1 as DFQATT and CDR2 as SNEGSKA (reference sequence). DNA of the CDR3: TGCAGTGCTAGGAGCGAGCGGGGAAGCTCCTACGAGCAGTACTTC. It encodes CSARSERGSSYEQYF.

This clonotype was picked up a small number of times. The chain combines TRBV20-1 with TRBJ1-4; D remains ambiguous. This CDR3 has 13 residues. Per germline, CDR1 DFQATT and CDR2 SNEGSKA (reference sequence). The germline V and J ends were trimmed by 3 bases and 2 bases, with 7 bases remaining between them. The CDR3 is CSASWATNEKLFF. In DNA form, the CDR3 reads TGCAGTGCTAGCTGGGCGACTAATGAAAAACTGTTTTTT.

The chain employs TRBV7-9 and TRBJ2-3, with D perhaps being TRBD1 or TRBD2 (5 bases each). V was shortened by 5 bases and J by 2 bases, with 17 bases between the two germline ends. This CDR3 comprises 16 residues. The germline V gene encodes CDR1 SEHNR and CDR2 FQNEAQ (reference sequence). The CDR3 sequence: CASSPSQGPTTDTQYF. The CDR3 DNA sequence: TGTGCCAGCAGCCCTAGCCAGGGTCCGACCACAGATACGCAGTATTTT. Full variable domain (missing parts from reference TRBV7-9 and TRBJ2-3): DTGVSQNPRHKITKRGQNVTFRCDPISEHNRLYWYRQTLGQGPEFLTYFQNEAQLEKSRLLSDRFSAERPKGSFSTLEIQRTEQGDSAMYLCASSPSQGPTTDTQYFGPGTRLTVL.

This clonotype was detected only a few times. The rearrangement joins TRBV20-1 to TRBJ2-7; 9 bases agree with TRBD2. CDR1 and CDR2 (germline): DFQATT, SNEGSKA (reference sequence). The CDR3 covers 14 residues. With V trimmed by 7 bases and J by 3 bases, 10 bases remained unmatched. DNA for the CDR3: TGCAGTGTGGCTGGGGTAGCGGGAGTCTACGAGCAGTACTTC. Amino acids: CSVAGVAGVYEQYF.

This clonotype was seen only a few times. V is TRBV7-2 and J is TRBJ1-1; 7 bases map to TRBD1. V was pared by 3 bases and J by 6 bases, with 10 bases of the junction left unmatched. The V gene's germline CDR1 is SGHTA and CDR2 FQGNSA. This CDR3 spans 15 amino acids. CDR3 sequence: CASSLERGRRAEAFF. The DNA of the CDR3 is TGTGCCAGCAGCTTGGAAAGGGGGCGCCGGGCTGAAGCTTTCTTT.

The chain uses TRBV12-3 or TRBV12-4 and TRBJ2-3; 8 positions agree with TRBD2. This CDR3 has 19 amino acids. Unmatched junction bases numbered 20, after V lost 3 bases and J lost 6 bases. The chain's CDR3 is CASSFRVGSGALRWDTQYF. CDR3 in DNA: TGTGCCAGCAGTTTCCGTGTGGGTAGCGGGGCCCTGAGGTGGGATACGCAGTATTTT.

The chain has TRBV30 and TRBJ2-3; D gene uncertain. The CDR3 runs to 12 residues. With 4 bases removed from V and 7 bases from J, the gap between germline ends came to 12 bases. CDR1 and CDR2 from the germline V gene are GTSNPN and SVGIG (reference sequence). CDR3 sequence (DNA): TGTGCCTGGATCCCCCAAGGGAATACGCAGTATTTT. This codes for CAWIPQGNTQYF.

This clonotype was observed a few times. The J gene is TRBJ2-7, the V gene TRBV12-3 or TRBV12-4; the match to TRBD2 covers 9 bases. The CDR3 covers 15 residues. J lost 2 bases, V lost 1 base, and 3 bases had no gene match. CDR3 amino acids: CASSLGTSVTYEQYF. CDR3 nucleotide sequence: TGTGCCAGCAGTTTAGGGACTAGCGTCACCTACGAGCAGTACTTC.

The chain uses TRBV20-1 and TRBJ2-7; 8 nucleotides match TRBD2. V was pared by 0 bases and J by 3 bases, with 10 bases of the junction left unmatched. CDR1 and CDR2 (germline): DFQATT, SNEGSKA (reference sequence). This CDR3 region has 16 residues. The CDR3 here is CSARDPGGRVGYEQYF. CDR3 nucleotides: TGCAGTGCTAGAGATCCGGGAGGGAGGGTTGGCTACGAGCAGTACTTC.

This chain connects TRBV29-1 to TRBJ2-7; D call uncertain. The germline V gene has CDR1 SQVTM and CDR2 ANQGSEA. V lost 4 bases and J lost 2, with 21 bases in between. The CDR3 is 16 residues long. The DNA for the CDR3 is TGCAGCGTTGTCTTGGAGTCTAGATTATCCACCTACGAGCAGTACTTC. Its protein product is CSVVLESRLSTYEQYF.

This chain links TRBV5-1 with TRBJ2-5; 15 bases fit TRBD2. V was pared by 4 bases and J by 5 bases, with 9 bases of the junction left unmatched. The CDR3 is 17 amino acids. Per the germline V gene, CDR1 is SGHRS and CDR2 is YFSETQ. The CDR3 DNA reads TGCGCCAGCAGCAACGGACTAGCGGGAGGGCCGGGTGAGACCCAGTACTTC. Translated: CASSNGLAGGPGETQYF.

The gene calls are TRBV9 and TRBJ1-4; 7 bases line up with TRBD1. The CDR3 consists of 16 residues. CDR1 is SGDLS, CDR2 YYNGEE, per germline. V gave up 0 bases and J gave up 4 bases; unmatched junction bases: 6. The CDR3 coding sequence is TGTGCCAGCAGCGTAGCCGGACAGGCGCATAATGAAAAACTGTTTTTT. This translates into CASSVAGQAHNEKLFF.

The genes are TRBV15 and TRBJ2-1; D call uncertain. Per germline, CDR1 LNHNV and CDR2 YYDKDF (reference sequence). The V and J ends lost 5 bases and 8 bases respectively, with 16 bases between them. The CDR3 totals 14 residues. CDR3 sequence reads: CATSSRSSLDEQFF. CDR3 nucleotide sequence: TGTGCCACCAGCTCACGATCTAGTCTCGATGAGCAGTTCTTC.

This clonotype was seen only a few times. The genes are TRBV27 and TRBJ2-2; 7 nucleotides agree with TRBD1. J gave up 0 bases and V 6 bases, and 10 bases lay outside the gene matches. Germline V CDR1 and CDR2: MNHEY, SMNVEV (reference sequence). This CDR3 region has 17 residues. This CDR3 reads CASSRNRDRSNTGELFF. CDR3 sequence (DNA): TGTGCCAGCAGCCGCAACCGGGACAGATCGAACACCGGGGAGCTGTTTTTT.

The rearrangement joins TRBV12-3 or TRBV12-4 to TRBJ2-1; D possibly matches TRBD1 or TRBD2 (5 bases each). V dropped 3 bases and J dropped 6 bases, with 12 bases sitting between them. This CDR3 is 14 amino acids long. CDR3 sequence reads: CASSFFGTANEQFF. CDR3 nucleotides: TGTGCCAGCAGTTTTTTCGGGACCGCCAATGAGCAGTTCTTC.

The chain couples TRBV7-2 to TRBJ2-7, with a weak D call TRBD2 (5 bases). Germline-derived CDR1 and CDR2 are SGHTA and FQGNSA. Trimming removed 1 base at V and 3 bases at J, with 10 bases between. This CDR3 is 14 amino acids long. CDR3 nucleotide sequence: TGTGCCAGCAGCTTAGGACTACAGAGCTACGAGCAGTACTTC. Translating it yields CASSLGLQSYEQYF.

This clonotype was counted between two and nine times. The chain carries TRBV20-1 and TRBJ2-5, with a tentative D call TRBD2 (6 bases). This CDR3 is 18 amino acids long. Germline V gene data show CDR1 as DFQATT and CDR2 as SNEGSKA (reference sequence). Trimming pared 1 base from V and 5 bases from J, leaving 26 bases between. The CDR3 here is CSARGPGGTDSRGETQYF. In nucleotides, the CDR3 is TGCAGTGCTAGAGGTCCTGGGGGGACCGATTCCCGTGGGGAGACCCAGTACTTC.

V gene TRBV10-1 combines with J gene TRBJ2-3; a possible D gene is TRBD2 (6 bases). Germline-derived CDR1 and CDR2 are WNHNN and SYGVQD (reference sequence). The CDR3 runs to 16 residues. Trimming removed 6 bases from V and 1 base from J, with 17 bases in between. CDR3 DNA sequence: TGCGCCAGCAGCGATCGGACTACGGGCGGCACAGATACGCAGTATTTT. This sequence encodes CASSDRTTGGTDTQYF.

The V gene is TRBV9, the J gene TRBJ1-1, with 9 bases identical to TRBD1. The germline CDR1 and CDR2 sequences are SGDLS and YYNGEE. This CDR3 contains 18 residues. The J segment lost 0 bases and the V segment lost 0 bases, leaving 9 bases of the junction unmatched. The CDR3, as DNA: TGTGCCAGCAGCGTAGCCGGGACAGGGCGTTCCTTGAACACTGAAGCTTTCTTT. This codes for CASSVAGTGRSLNTEAFF.

The sample holds a few counts of this clonotype. The rearrangement uses TRBV5-1 and TRBJ2-4; a possible D gene is TRBD2 (7 bases). Trimming removed 1 base from V and 2 bases from J, with 13 bases in between. The CDR3 runs to 16 residues. Germline values: CDR1 SGHRS, CDR2 YFSETQ. The CDR3 sequence: CASSLFPGGPKNIQYF. The CDR3 nucleotides are TGCGCCAGCAGCTTGTTTCCGGGGGGCCCCAAAAACATTCAGTACTTC.

The V gene is TRBV14, the J gene TRBJ2-7, with unresolved D. The length of the CDR3 is 15 residues. Germline CDR1 reads SGHDN; CDR2 reads FVKESK. V dropped 1 base and J dropped 8 bases, with 18 bases sitting between them. The CDR3 loop reads CASSQGLLGYSKQYF. CDR3 coding DNA: TGTGCCAGCAGCCAAGGGCTGCTCGGTTATTCGAAGCAGTACTTC.

This clonotype has just a few counts. The rearrangement uses TRBV6-5 and TRBJ2-5, with TRBD2 matching 7 bases. Germline values: CDR1 MNHEY, CDR2 SVGAGI. This CDR3 comprises 15 residues. J lost 0 bases, V lost 2 bases, and 3 bases had no gene match. The DNA for the CDR3 is TGTGCCAGCAGTTACAGGCTAGCGGACCAAGAGACCCAGTACTTC. Translated, it gives CASSYRLADQETQYF.

This clonotype came up a few times. This chain links TRBV29-1 with TRBJ2-4, with TRBD2 matching 9 bases. Unmatched junction bases numbered 12, after V lost 7 bases and J lost 5 bases. The CDR3 extends over 15 amino acids. Germline CDR1 and CDR2: SQVTM and ANQGSEA. The CDR3 nucleotides read TGCAGCGCCCAAGGGGCTAGCGGGGTGGAAAACATTCAGTACTTC. Amino acids: CSAQGASGVENIQYF. Combining the CDR3 with reference TRBV29-1 and TRBJ2-4 gives the whole variable domain SAVISQKPSRDICQRGTSLTIQCQVDSQVTMMFWYRQQPGQSLTLIATANQGSEATYESGFVIDKFPISRPNLTFSTLTVSNMSPEDSSIYLCSAQGASGVENIQYFGAGTRLSVL.